A selection of T cell receptor beta chains follows, all from one sample in a study of early T cells in non-severe SARS-CoV-2 infection. One entry per CDR3 protein, called by TCRdb with MiXCR from the 5' RACE reads. The sample contains 75,000 to 80,000 distinct CDR3 sequences, approximately 10% of which appear only once. Sequenced here: whole blood, sampled at baseline. The receptors were sampled from an adult who was a healthcare worker with PCR-confirmed SARS-CoV-2 infection or an uninfected control (not recorded which). Both conserved end residues are part of each CDR3. A D gene is named only where the DNA matches it firmly. Part of the rows lack a size; the others show once, few, many or a class for expanded clones.

d_call | clone_size | j_call | v_call | cdr3_aa | cdr3_nt
TRBD1 | many | TRBJ2-5 | TRBV7-6 | CASSGRSDRVGETQYF | TGTGCCAGCAGCGGCCGTTCCGACAGGGTTGGGGAGACCCAGTACTTC
- | many | TRBJ1-6 | TRBV6-6 | CANSNNSPLHF | TGTGCCAACAGCAATAATTCACCCCTCCACTTT
- | - | TRBJ1-1 | TRBV7-9 | CASSPKEAVFTEAFF | TGTGCCAGCAGCCCCAAGGAGGCAGTGTTTACTGAAGCTTTCTTT
- | - | TRBJ1-2 | TRBV29-1 | CSAATGFYGYTF | TGCAGCGCCGCAACAGGGTTCTATGGCTACACCTTC
- | many | TRBJ1-3 | TRBV20-1 | CSASEGDGGNTIYF | TGCAGTGCTAGCGAAGGGGACGGTGGAAACACCATATATTTT
TRBD2 | - | TRBJ2-3 | TRBV2 | CASSVGSGGTDTQYF | TGTGCCAGCAGTGTGGGTAGCGGGGGCACAGATACGCAGTATTTT
- | - | TRBJ1-5 | TRBV7-9 | CASSVQDQPQHF | TGTGCCAGCAGCGTACAAGATCAGCCCCAGCATTTT
- | - | TRBJ2-3 | TRBV5-4 | CASSINSDTQYF | TGTGCCAGCAGCATAAACTCAGATACGCAGTATTTT
TRBD2 | - | TRBJ2-1 | TRBV6-2/TRBV6-3 | CASGRTSPNEQFF | TGTGCCAGCGGGAGGACTAGCCCTAATGAGCAGTTCTTC
- | many | TRBJ2-3 | TRBV7-9 | CASSFLRSTDTQYF | TGTGCCAGCAGCTTCCTCCGGTCTACAGATACGCAGTATTTT
TRBD1 | many | TRBJ1-1 | TRBV6-1 | CASSVLGQGESEAFF | TGTGCCAGCAGTGTCCTGGGACAGGGGGAATCTGAAGCTTTCTTT
- | few | TRBJ1-6 | TRBV20-1 | CSARTAAFPPLHF | TGCAGTGCTAGAACGGCCGCCTTTCCACCCCTCCACTTT
- | - | TRBJ2-3 | TRBV7-2 | CASSPRARGSDTQYF | TGTGCCAGCAGCCCCCGGGCACGAGGTTCAGATACGCAGTATTTT
TRBD1 | few | TRBJ1-2 | TRBV7-2 | CASSLWDRDYGYTF | TGTGCCAGCAGCTTGTGGGACAGGGACTATGGCTACACCTTC
- | few | TRBJ2-4 | TRBV7-6 | CASSLGLGNIQYF | TGTGCCAGCAGCTTAGGGTTGGGAAACATTCAGTACTTC
- | many | TRBJ1-4 | TRBV7-9 | CASSSYRETNEKLFF | TGTGCCAGCAGCTCCTACAGGGAGACTAATGAAAAACTGTTTTTT
- | - | TRBJ1-2 | TRBV20-1 | CSARDGNRPTGNYGYTF | TGCAGTGCTAGAGATGGGAACAGACCGACCGGTAACTATGGCTACACCTTC
- | few | TRBJ2-7 | TRBV7-9 | CASSLEWVAEQYF | TGTGCCAGCAGCTTAGAATGGGTGGCCGAGCAGTACTTC
- | many | TRBJ2-1 | TRBV5-1 | CASSLVSAPNEQFF | TGCGCCAGCAGCTTGGTCTCAGCACCCAATGAGCAGTTCTTC
- | few | TRBJ1-1 | TRBV12-5 | CASALDRLNTEAFF | TGTGCTAGTGCACTCGACAGACTGAACACTGAAGCTTTCTTT
TRBD2 | many | TRBJ2-7 | TRBV2 | CASSERSRLAGLNEQYF | TGTGCCAGCAGTGAAAGGAGTCGGCTAGCGGGGTTAAACGAGCAGTACTTC
TRBD1 | many | TRBJ2-7 | TRBV20-1 | CSAMDRGPYEQYF | TGCAGTGCTATGGACAGGGGGCCATACGAGCAGTACTTC
- | - | TRBJ2-2 | TRBV7-2 | CASSLDFAGELFF | TGTGCCAGCAGCTTAGATTTTGCCGGGGAGCTGTTTTTT
TRBD1 | few | TRBJ2-4 | TRBV20-1 | CSAIPQGTFKNIQYF | TGCAGTGCAATACCACAGGGGACCTTCAAAAACATTCAGTACTTC
TRBD1 | few | TRBJ2-1 | TRBV4-1 | CATRDRYNEQFF | TGCGCCACAAGGGACAGGTACAATGAGCAGTTCTTC
- | few | TRBJ2-7 | TRBV12-3/TRBV12-4 | CASGLANYEQYF | TGTGCCAGCGGTTTAGCCAACTACGAGCAGTACTTC